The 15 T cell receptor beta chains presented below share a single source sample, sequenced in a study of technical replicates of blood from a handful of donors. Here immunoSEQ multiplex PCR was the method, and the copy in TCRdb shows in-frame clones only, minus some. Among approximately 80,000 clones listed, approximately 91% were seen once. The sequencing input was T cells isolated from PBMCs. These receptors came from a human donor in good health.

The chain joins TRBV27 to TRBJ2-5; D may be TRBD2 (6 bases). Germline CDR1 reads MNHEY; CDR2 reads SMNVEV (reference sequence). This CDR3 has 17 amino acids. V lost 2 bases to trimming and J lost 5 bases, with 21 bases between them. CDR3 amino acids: CASSLRWFWGVEETQYF. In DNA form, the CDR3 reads TGTGCCAGCAGTTTAAGATGGTTTTGGGGGGTTGAGGAGACCCAGTACTTC.

The CDR3 here is CASAPGDAGETQYF. CDR3 in DNA: TGCGCCAGCGCCCCGGGAGACGCGGGAGAGACCCAGTACTTC. This chain joins TRBV5-1 and TRBJ2-5; TRBD2 might be the D (6 bases). The CDR3 length is 14 residues. V was trimmed by 7 bases and J by 4 bases, leaving 17 bases between them. CDR1 and CDR2 from the germline V gene are SGHRS and YFSETQ. The complete variable domain, with remaining parts taken from reference TRBV5-1 and TRBJ2-5, reads KAGVTQTPRYLIKTRGQQVTLSCSPISGHRSVSWYQQTPGQGLQFLFEYFSETQRNKGNFPGRFSGRQFSNSRSEMNVSTLELGDSALYLCASAPGDAGETQYFGPGTRLLVL.

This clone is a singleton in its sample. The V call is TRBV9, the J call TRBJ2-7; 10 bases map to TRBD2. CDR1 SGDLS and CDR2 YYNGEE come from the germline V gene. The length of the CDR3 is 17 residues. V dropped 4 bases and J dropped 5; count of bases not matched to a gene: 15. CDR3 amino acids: CASSLLEGTSGNDEQYF. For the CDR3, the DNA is TGTGCCAGCAGCCTCCTGGAGGGTACTAGCGGGAACGACGAGCAGTACTTC.

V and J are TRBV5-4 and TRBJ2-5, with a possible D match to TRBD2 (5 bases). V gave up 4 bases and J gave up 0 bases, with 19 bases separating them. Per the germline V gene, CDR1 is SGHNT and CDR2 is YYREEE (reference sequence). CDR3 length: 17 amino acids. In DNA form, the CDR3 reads TGTGCCAGCAGCGCGGGTAACACAAGGACGTACCAAGAGACCCAGTACTTC. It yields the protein CASSAGNTRTYQETQYF.

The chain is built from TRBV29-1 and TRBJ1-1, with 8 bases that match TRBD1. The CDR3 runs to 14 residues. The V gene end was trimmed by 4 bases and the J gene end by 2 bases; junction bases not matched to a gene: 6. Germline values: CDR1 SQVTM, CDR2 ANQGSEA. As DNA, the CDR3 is TGCAGCGTTGGCCAGGGGGCGCTTAACACTGAAGCTTTCTTT. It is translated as CSVGQGALNTEAFF.

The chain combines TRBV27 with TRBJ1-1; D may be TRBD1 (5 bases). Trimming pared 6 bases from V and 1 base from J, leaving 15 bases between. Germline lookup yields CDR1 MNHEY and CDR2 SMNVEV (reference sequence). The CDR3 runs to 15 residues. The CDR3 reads CASSFVQVRNTEAFF. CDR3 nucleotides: TGTGCCAGCAGCTTCGTACAGGTCAGGAACACTGAAGCTTTCTTT.

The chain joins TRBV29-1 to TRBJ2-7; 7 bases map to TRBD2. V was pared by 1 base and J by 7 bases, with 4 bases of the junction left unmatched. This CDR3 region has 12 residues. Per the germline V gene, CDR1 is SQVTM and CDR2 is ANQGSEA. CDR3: CSVEGGGIEQYF. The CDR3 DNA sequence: TGCAGCGTTGAAGGGGGGGGAATTGAGCAGTACTTC.

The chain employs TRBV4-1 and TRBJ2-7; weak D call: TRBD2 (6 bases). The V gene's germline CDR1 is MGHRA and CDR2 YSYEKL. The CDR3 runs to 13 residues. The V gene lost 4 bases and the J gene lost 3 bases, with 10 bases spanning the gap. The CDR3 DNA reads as TGCGCCAGCAGCCCGAGGGGACTCTACGAGCAGTACTTC. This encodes CASSPRGLYEQYF.

The CDR3 loop is CASRDLTGAGEQFF. The DNA of the CDR3 is TGTGCCAGCAGGGATTTGACAGGGGCCGGTGAGCAGTTCTTC. The rearrangement joins TRBV27 to TRBJ2-1; 8 bases are a match to TRBD1. J gave up 9 bases and V 6 bases, and 10 bases lay outside the gene matches. The CDR3 runs to 14 residues. The germline gives CDR1 MNHEY, CDR2 SMNVEV (reference sequence).

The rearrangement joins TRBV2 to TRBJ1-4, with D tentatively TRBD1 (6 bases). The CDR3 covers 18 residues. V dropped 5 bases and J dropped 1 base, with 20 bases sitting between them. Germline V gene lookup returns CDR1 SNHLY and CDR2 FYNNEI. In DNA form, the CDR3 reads TGTGCCAGCAGTTACGGGCCCTCAGGGGCTGGAACTAATGAAAAACTGTTTTTT. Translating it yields CASSYGPSGAGTNEKLFF.

The CDR3 protein is CASSHVAARGTEAFF. The CDR3 DNA follows: TGCGCCAGCAGCCACGTCGCAGCGAGAGGCACTGAAGCTTTCTTT. The chain joins TRBV4-3 to TRBJ1-1; no clear D. Trimming left V 3 bases short and J 4 bases short, with 15 bases between. CDR3 length: 15 amino acids. Germline V lookup: CDR1 LGHNA, CDR2 YSLEER.

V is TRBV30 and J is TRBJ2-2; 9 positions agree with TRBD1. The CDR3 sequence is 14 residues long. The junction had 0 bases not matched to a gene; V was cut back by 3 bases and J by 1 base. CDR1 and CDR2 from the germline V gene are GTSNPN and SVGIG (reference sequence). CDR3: CAWRGQGNTGELFF. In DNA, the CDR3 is TGTGCCTGGAGGGGACAGGGGAACACCGGGGAGCTGTTTTTT.

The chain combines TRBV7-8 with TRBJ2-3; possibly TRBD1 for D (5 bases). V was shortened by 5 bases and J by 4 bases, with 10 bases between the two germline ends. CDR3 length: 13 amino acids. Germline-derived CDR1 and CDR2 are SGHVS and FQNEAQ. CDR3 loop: CASSRRDPDTQYF. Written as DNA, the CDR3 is TGTGCCAGCAGCCGCAGGGATCCAGATACGCAGTATTTT. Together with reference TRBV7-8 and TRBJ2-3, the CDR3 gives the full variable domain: GAGVSQSPRYKVAKRGQDVALRCDPISGHVSLFWYQQALGQGPEFLTYFQNEAQLDKSGLPSDRFFAERPEGSVSTLKIQRTQQEDSAVYLCASSRRDPDTQYFGPGTRLTVL.

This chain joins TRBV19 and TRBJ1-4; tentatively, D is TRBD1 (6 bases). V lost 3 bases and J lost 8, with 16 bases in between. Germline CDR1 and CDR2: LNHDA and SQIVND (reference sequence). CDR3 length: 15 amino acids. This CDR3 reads CASSIDFGQGEKLFF. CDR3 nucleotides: TGTGCCAGTAGTATTGACTTTGGCCAGGGGGAAAAACTGTTTTTT.

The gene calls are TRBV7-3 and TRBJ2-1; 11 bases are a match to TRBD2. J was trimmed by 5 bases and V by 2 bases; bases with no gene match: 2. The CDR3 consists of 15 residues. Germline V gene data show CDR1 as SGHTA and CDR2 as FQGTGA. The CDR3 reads CASSLGTSGNNEQFF. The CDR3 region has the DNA TGTGCCAGCAGCTTAGGGACTAGCGGCAACAATGAGCAGTTCTTC.